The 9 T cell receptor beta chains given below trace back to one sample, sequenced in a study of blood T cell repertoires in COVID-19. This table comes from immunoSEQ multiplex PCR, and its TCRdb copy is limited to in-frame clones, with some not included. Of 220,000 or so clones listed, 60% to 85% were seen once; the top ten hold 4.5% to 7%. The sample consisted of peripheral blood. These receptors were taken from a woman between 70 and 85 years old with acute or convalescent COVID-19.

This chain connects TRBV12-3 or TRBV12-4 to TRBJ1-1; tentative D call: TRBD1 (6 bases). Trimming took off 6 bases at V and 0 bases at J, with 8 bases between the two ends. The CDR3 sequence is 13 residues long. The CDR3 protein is CASRGTLNTEAFF. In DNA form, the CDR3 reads TGTGCCAGCAGGGGGACACTGAACACTGAAGCTTTCTTT.

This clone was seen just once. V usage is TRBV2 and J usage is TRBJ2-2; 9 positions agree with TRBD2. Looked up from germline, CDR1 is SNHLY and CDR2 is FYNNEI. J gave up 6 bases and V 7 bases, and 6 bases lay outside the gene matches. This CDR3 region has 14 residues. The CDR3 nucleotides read TGTGCCAGCACTGGTGCTAGCGGGGCCGGGGAGCTGTTTTTT. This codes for CASTGASGAGELFF.

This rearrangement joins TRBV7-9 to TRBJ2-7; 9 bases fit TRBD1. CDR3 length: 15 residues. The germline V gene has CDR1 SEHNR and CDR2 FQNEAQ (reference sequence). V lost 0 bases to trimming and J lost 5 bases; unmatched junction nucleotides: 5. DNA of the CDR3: TGTGCCAGCAGCTTAGCCGGGACAGGGTGGAACGAGCAGTACTTC. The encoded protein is CASSLAGTGWNEQYF.

Here the CDR3 reads CAWSSNNGYEQYF. CDR3 coding DNA: TGTGCCTGGAGTTCCAACAATGGTTACGAGCAGTACTTC. The chain uses TRBV30 and TRBJ2-7; the D is unclear. This CDR3 comprises 13 residues. V shed 2 bases and J shed 4 bases, with 12 bases lying between them. CDR1 is GTSNPN, CDR2 SVGIG, per germline (reference sequence). Full variable domain (rest looked up from reference TRBV30 and TRBJ2-7): SQTIHQWPATLVQPVGSPLSLECTVEGTSNPNLYWYRQAAGRGLQLLFYSVGIGQISSEVPQNLSASRPQDRQFILSSKKLLLSDSGFYLCAWSSNNGYEQYFGPGTRLTVT.

The CDR3 DNA follows: TGTGCCAGCAGTTTAACGCAGACTAACAATCAGCCCCAGCATTTT. Its protein is CASSLTQTNNQPQHF. The V and J genes are TRBV28 and TRBJ1-5; D is unresolved. Trimming stripped 2 bases from V and 3 bases from J, with 11 bases between. CDR3 size: 15 residues. The germline V gene has CDR1 MDHEN and CDR2 SYDVKM.

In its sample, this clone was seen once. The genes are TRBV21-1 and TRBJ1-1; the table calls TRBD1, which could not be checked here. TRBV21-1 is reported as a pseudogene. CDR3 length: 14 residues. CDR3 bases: TGTGCCAGCAGCAAGCACAGGGGGAACACTGAAGCTTTCTTT. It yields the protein CASSKHRGNTEAFF.

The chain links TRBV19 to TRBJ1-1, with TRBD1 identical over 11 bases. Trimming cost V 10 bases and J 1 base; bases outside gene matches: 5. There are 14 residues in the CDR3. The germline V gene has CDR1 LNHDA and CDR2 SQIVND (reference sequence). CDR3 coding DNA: TGTGCCACTTGGGACAGGGGGTCGAACACTGAAGCTTTCTTT. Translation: CATWDRGSNTEAFF.

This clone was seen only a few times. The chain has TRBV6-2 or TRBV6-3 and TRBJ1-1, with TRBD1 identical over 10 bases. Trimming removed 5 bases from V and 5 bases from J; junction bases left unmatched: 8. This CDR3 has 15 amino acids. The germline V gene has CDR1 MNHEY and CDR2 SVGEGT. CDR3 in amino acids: CASSNRQGARTEAFF. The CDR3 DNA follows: TGTGCCAGCAGTAACAGACAGGGGGCTCGGACTGAAGCTTTCTTT.

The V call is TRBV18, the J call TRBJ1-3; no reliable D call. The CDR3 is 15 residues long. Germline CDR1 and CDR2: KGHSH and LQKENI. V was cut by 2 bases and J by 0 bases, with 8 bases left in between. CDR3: CASSPSGSSGNTIYF. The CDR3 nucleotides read TGTGCCAGCTCACCAAGTGGGAGCTCTGGAAACACCATATATTTT.